Presented here are 21 T cell receptor beta chains from one specimen sequenced in a study of CD8+ T cells in alopecia areata. cDNA prepared by RNA extraction and subsequent reverse transcription served as the template for sequencing. Data came from immunoSEQ multiplex PCR; TCRdb stores just in-frame clones and leaves some out. The data contain 140,000 to 150,000 clones, roughly 52% of them singletons. Treatment in this sample: oral pan-JAK inhibitor, 5-10 mg twice daily. Sequenced material: CD8+ T cells sorted from blood, taken at week 4, from a patient treated with tofacitinib. These receptors originate from a human donor with alopecia areata.

As regards this clone: Other DNA sequences in the same sample also yield this CDR3. This rearrangement joins TRBV5-6 to TRBJ1-1; the match to TRBD1 covers 7 bases. The length of the CDR3 is 13 residues. Germline V gene data show CDR1 as SGHDT and CDR2 as YYEEEE. The V and J ends lost 2 bases and 5 bases, in that order; junction bases with no gene match: 3. The CDR3 loop is CASSLQGPTEAFF. The CDR3 coding sequence is TGTGCCAGCAGCTTACAGGGGCCAACTGAAGCTTTCTTT.

The chain combines TRBV19 with TRBJ1-6, with a possible D match to TRBD1 (5 bases). Germline lookup yields CDR1 LNHDA and CDR2 SQIVND (reference sequence). This CDR3 has 13 residues. V dropped 7 bases and J dropped 12 bases, with 16 bases sitting between them. The CDR3 region is CASTVGRLQPLHF. The CDR3 nucleotides read TGTGCCAGTACCGTGGGACGCCTCCAACCCCTCCACTTT.

The rearrangement joins TRBV7-3 to TRBJ2-7; 9 bases match TRBD1. V dropped 2 bases and J dropped 5; count of bases not matched to a gene: 7. The germline V gene has CDR1 SGHTA and CDR2 FQGTGA. The CDR3 runs 15 residues. The CDR3 DNA is TGTGCCAGCAGCTTAGGGGGGACAGGGTACGACGAGCAGTACTTC. Its protein is CASSLGGTGYDEQYF. Full variable domain (outside the CDR3, taken from reference TRBV7-3 and TRBJ2-7): GAGVSQTPSNKVTEKGKYVELRCDPISGHTALYWYRQSLGQGPEFLIYFQGTGAADDSGLPNDRFFAVRPEGSVSTLKIQRTERGDSAVYLCASSLGGTGYDEQYFGPGTRLTVT.

V and J are TRBV6-6 and TRBJ2-7, with D possibly matching TRBD1 (5 bases). The CDR3 runs to 13 residues. The V and J ends lost 5 bases and 6 bases respectively, with 14 bases between them. Germline CDR1 MNHNY, CDR2 SVGAGI (reference sequence). The CDR3 here is CASSMWGVGEQYF. In DNA, the CDR3 is TGTGCCAGCAGTATGTGGGGCGTCGGCGAGCAGTACTTC.

The chain is built from TRBV9 and TRBJ2-3; D remains unclear. The CDR3 is 15 residues long. The germline V gene encodes CDR1 SGDLS and CDR2 YYNGEE. Trimming pared 4 bases from V and 0 bases from J, leaving 12 bases between. In nucleotides, the CDR3 is TGTGCCAGCAGCCCCCGAAGGGCAAGCACAGATACGCAGTATTTT. The encoded protein is CASSPRRASTDTQYF.

The chain has TRBV5-6 and TRBJ2-1; 7 nucleotides agree with TRBD1. The CDR3 totals 16 residues. Germline V gene lookup returns CDR1 SGHDT and CDR2 YYEEEE. Losses at the gene ends were 4 bases for V and 3 bases for J; bases not matched to a gene: 10. CDR3: CASSPLGTELYNEQFF. The CDR3 nucleotides are TGTGCCAGCAGCCCTTTGGGGACAGAACTCTACAATGAGCAGTTCTTC.

The V gene is TRBV27, the J gene TRBJ1-1; no clear D gene. There are 11 residues in the CDR3. The V gene lost 8 bases and the J gene lost 5 bases, with 9 bases spanning the gap. The germline V gene has CDR1 MNHEY and CDR2 SMNVEV (reference sequence). CDR3 in amino acids: CASWGGTEAFF. CDR3 sequence (DNA): TGTGCCAGCTGGGGAGGAACTGAAGCTTTCTTT.

The rearrangement uses TRBV27 and TRBJ1-2, with a tentative D call TRBD1 (5 bases). With 0 bases removed from V and 0 bases from J, the gap between germline ends came to 8 bases. CDR3 length equals 15 residues. Germline V lookup: CDR1 MNHEY, CDR2 SMNVEV (reference sequence). In nucleotides, the CDR3 is TGTGCCAGCAGTTTATCGGGGGGTCCTAACTATGGCTACACCTTC. Translation: CASSLSGGPNYGYTF.

The V gene is TRBV2, the J gene TRBJ1-1; no clear D. The length of the CDR3 is 12 residues. Trimming stripped 6 bases from V and 6 bases from J, with 11 bases between. The germline V gene encodes CDR1 SNHLY and CDR2 FYNNEI. As DNA, the CDR3 is TGTGCCAGCAGCGAAAAGTCCCCTGAAGCTTTCTTT. Translated: CASSEKSPEAFF.

This clone was recorded only once. One end of the junction fails to match germline, which may point to a read error. The CDR3 DNA is TGTGCCAGCAGCTTAGGGCGGGACAGGCTATGGGACTTC. It yields the protein CASSLGRDRLWDF. This chain uses TRBV7-9 with TRBJ1-2, with TRBD1 matching 8 bases. The CDR3 length is 13 residues. Germline V gene sequence: CDR1 SEHNR, CDR2 FQNEAQ (reference sequence). Full variable domain (rest looked up from reference TRBV7-9 and TRBJ1-2): DTGVSQNPRHKITKRGQNVTFRCDPISEHNRLYWYRQTLGQGPEFLTYFQNEAQLEKSRLLSDRFSAERPKGSFSTLEIQRTEQGDSAMYLCASSLGRDRLWDFGSGTRLTVV.

The chain is built from TRBV5-6 and TRBJ1-6; TRBD1 might be the D (5 bases). The CDR3 is 14 amino acids. Per the germline V gene, CDR1 is SGHDT and CDR2 is YYEEEE. The V and J ends lost 0 bases and 11 bases respectively, with 12 bases between them. This chain's CDR3 is CASSLGDSDPPLHF. The CDR3 nucleotides are TGTGCCAGCAGCTTGGGAGACAGCGACCCACCCCTCCACTTT.

The genes are TRBV6-5 and TRBJ1-1; no definite D call. V lost 2 bases and J lost 9, with 7 bases in between. CDR3 length: 11 residues. Germline CDR1 reads MNHEY; CDR2 reads SVGAGI. The CDR3 region is CASSYGQKAFF. CDR3 nucleotide sequence: TGTGCCAGCAGTTACGGGCAGAAAGCTTTCTTT.

The chain carries TRBV27 and TRBJ1-2, with D possibly matching TRBD1 (6 bases). V lost 6 bases and J lost 2, with 10 bases in between. Germline values: CDR1 MNHEY, CDR2 SMNVEV (reference sequence). The CDR3 has 13 amino acids. The CDR3 loop is CASSQGLNYGYTF. The CDR3 DNA reads as TGTGCCAGCAGCCAGGGGTTGAACTATGGCTACACCTTC.

The rearrangement uses TRBV7-3 and TRBJ1-6; the D gene is possibly TRBD1 (6 bases). CDR3 length: 14 residues. Germline CDR1 and CDR2: SGHTA and FQGTGA. With 3 bases removed from V and 8 bases from J, the gap between germline ends came to 11 bases. The DNA of the CDR3 is TGTGCCAGCAGCTTGATAGGGGGGGATTCACCCCTCCACTTT. Protein sequence: CASSLIGGDSPLHF. The full variable domain, rest sourced from reference TRBV7-3 and TRBJ1-6, is GAGVSQTPSNKVTEKGKYVELRCDPISGHTALYWYRQSLGQGPEFLIYFQGTGAADDSGLPNDRFFAVRPEGSVSTLKIQRTERGDSAVYLCASSLIGGDSPLHFGNGTRLTVT.

The gene calls are TRBV30 and TRBJ1-5; 8 bases are shared with TRBD1. The J segment lost 4 bases and the V segment lost 0 bases, leaving 5 bases of the junction unmatched. This CDR3 region has 15 residues. The germline gives CDR1 GTSNPN, CDR2 SVGIG (reference sequence). The CDR3 nucleotides read TGTGCCTGGAGTGTAGGACAGGGAAGAAATCAGCCCCAGCATTTT. Protein: CAWSVGQGRNQPQHF.

This clone appeared a few times. CDR3 in amino acids: CASSLLGERGSPLHF. DNA for the CDR3: TGTGCCAGCAGCCTATTGGGGGAAAGGGGTTCACCCCTCCACTTT. The chain links TRBV27 to TRBJ1-6, with a possible D match to TRBD1 (5 bases). The CDR3 has 15 residues. Trimming removed 6 bases from V and 9 bases from J, with 18 bases in between. Germline CDR1 MNHEY, CDR2 SMNVEV (reference sequence).

The V gene is TRBV27, the J gene TRBJ1-1, with TRBD1 matching 8 bases. J gave up 5 bases and V 5 bases, and 7 bases lay outside the gene matches. Germline CDR1 and CDR2: MNHEY and SMNVEV (reference sequence). There are 14 residues in the CDR3. The CDR3 bases are TGTGCCAGCAGTCACGGGACAGGTGGTACTGAAGCTTTCTTT. Protein product: CASSHGTGGTEAFF.

This clone was counted between two and nine times. The chain carries TRBV13 and TRBJ2-3; D remains ambiguous. V gave up 5 bases and J gave up 6 bases, with 6 bases separating them. The CDR3 loop spans 11 amino acids. Germline CDR1 is PRHDT and CDR2 is FYEKMQ (reference sequence). The chain's CDR3 is CASSPRDTQYF. CDR3 nucleotides: TGTGCCAGCAGCCCCCGGGATACGCAGTATTTT.

The chain links TRBV27 to TRBJ1-2, with 10 bases matching TRBD1. J was trimmed by 4 bases and V by 2 bases; bases with no gene match: 4. Germline V gives CDR1 MNHEY, CDR2 SMNVEV (reference sequence). CDR3 length equals 15 residues. CDR3 loop: CASSLEGQGTYGYTF. DNA of the CDR3: TGTGCCAGCAGTTTAGAGGGACAGGGGACCTATGGCTACACCTTC.

About this clone: At one boundary the junction diverges from the germline segment, which might be a read error. The chain carries TRBV10-3 and TRBJ1-2; the match to TRBD1 covers 9 bases. The germline gives CDR1 ENHRY, CDR2 SYGVKD. The CDR3 runs to 14 residues. The CDR3 DNA reads TGTGCCATTAGTGAGGGGGACAGGGCGTCTGGCTACACCTTC. It is translated as CAISEGDRASGYTF.

The chain joins TRBV6-5 to TRBJ2-5; D is possibly TRBD2 (5 bases). Trimming left V 6 bases short and J 5 bases short, with 13 bases between. From germline, CDR1 is MNHEY and CDR2 SVGAGI. This CDR3 is built from 13 residues. Here the CDR3 reads CASSNEGSETQYF. The CDR3 region has the DNA TGTGCCAGCAGCAACGAGGGTTCGGAGACCCAGTACTTC.